These T cell receptor beta chains were read from a single sample in a study of blood T cells in healthy people across ages. In TCRdb, the 5' RACE reads were re-called with MiXCR into one record per CDR3 protein. The data show about 800,000 distinct CDR3 sequences, roughly 25% seen once. In addition, the sample was reused for a study of T cells of mothers and their children.

Sequenced input: blood. The receptors derive from a boy under 18 in good health. Each CDR3 is given with its conserved first and last residue. Each record gives: J gene, V gene, D gene, clone size, CDR3 DNA, CDR3 protein. D genes are given only for firm matches. Size values are once, few and many counts, or a class for expanded clones, and some rows have none.

J gene: TRBJ2-1; V gene: TRBV29-1; D gene: TRBD2; clone size: few; CDR3 DNA: TGCAGCGTTGTGGAGACTAGCGGGGGGACTGAGCAGTTCTTC; CDR3 protein: CSVVETSGGTEQFF
J gene: TRBJ2-1; V gene: TRBV25-1; D gene: TRBD2; clone size: .; CDR3 DNA: TGTGCCAGCAGTGATAGAGCGGGAGGGCCGTTTGAGCAGTTCTTC; CDR3 protein: CASSDRAGGPFEQFF
J gene: TRBJ2-7; V gene: TRBV29-1; D gene: TRBD1; clone size: .; CDR3 DNA: TGCAGCGTTGCGCGGATCGGGACAGGGGCAAACTACGAGCAGTACTTC; CDR3 protein: CSVARIGTGANYEQYF
J gene: TRBJ2-6; V gene: TRBV15; D gene: .; clone size: .; CDR3 DNA: TGTGCCACCAGCGGAGGGACCTCGGACTCTGGGGCCAACGTCCTGACTTTC; CDR3 protein: CATSGGTSDSGANVLTF
J gene: TRBJ2-5; V gene: TRBV4-1; D gene: .; clone size: few; CDR3 DNA: TGCGCCAGCAGCCAAGTTCTGCTGTCCCAAGAGACCCAGTACTTC; CDR3 protein: CASSQVLLSQETQYF
J gene: TRBJ2-7; V gene: TRBV12-3/TRBV12-4; D gene: .; clone size: many; CDR3 DNA: TGTGCCAGCAGTCCGGACTACTTCTACGAGCAGTACTTC; CDR3 protein: CASSPDYFYEQYF
J gene: TRBJ2-5; V gene: TRBV3-1; D gene: .; clone size: .; CDR3 DNA: TGTGCCAGCAGCCAAGAGTTTTGGGAGACCCAGTACTTC; CDR3 protein: CASSQEFWETQYF
J gene: TRBJ2-7; V gene: TRBV29-1; D gene: TRBD2; clone size: few; CDR3 DNA: TGCAGCGTTGTAATAGCGGGAACCTACGAGCAGTACTTC; CDR3 protein: CSVVIAGTYEQYF
J gene: TRBJ1-2; V gene: TRBV4-1; D gene: .; clone size: .; CDR3 DNA: TGCGCCAGCAGCCAAGAGGGGGCCGGTCCTAACTATGGCTACACCTTC; CDR3 protein: CASSQEGAGPNYGYTF
J gene: TRBJ1-6; V gene: TRBV11-2; D gene: .; clone size: few; CDR3 DNA: TGTGCCAGCAGCTTAGATCCAGGGGCGAGCTCCTATAATTCACCCCTCCACTTT; CDR3 protein: CASSLDPGASSYNSPLHF
J gene: TRBJ1-2; V gene: TRBV20-1; D gene: TRBD1; clone size: .; CDR3 DNA: TGCAGTGCCGGGACAGTTATCTATGGCTACACCTTC; CDR3 protein: CSAGTVIYGYTF
J gene: TRBJ2-2; V gene: TRBV9; D gene: TRBD1; clone size: .; CDR3 DNA: TGTGCCAGCAGCGCGACAGGGGTGGCCACCGGGGAGCTGTTTTTT; CDR3 protein: CASSATGVATGELFF
J gene: TRBJ1-1; V gene: TRBV2; D gene: .; clone size: once; CDR3 DNA: TGTGCCAGCATGGGGGCAGGGCCGAACATTGAAGCTTTCTTT; CDR3 protein: CASMGAGPNIEAFF
J gene: TRBJ2-1; V gene: TRBV4-3; D gene: .; clone size: .; CDR3 DNA: TGCGCCAGCAGCTTCCGGACCGACTCCTACAATGAGCAGTTCTTC; CDR3 protein: CASSFRTDSYNEQFF
J gene: TRBJ2-1; V gene: TRBV4-1; D gene: .; clone size: .; CDR3 DNA: TGCGCCAGCAGCCAAGTAAGTGGGAGGCCCTACAATGAGCAGTTCTTC; CDR3 protein: CASSQVSGRPYNEQFF
J gene: TRBJ2-5; V gene: TRBV20-1; D gene: .; clone size: .; CDR3 DNA: TGCAGTGCTAACCTATACCAAGAGACCCAGTACTTC; CDR3 protein: CSANLYQETQYF
J gene: TRBJ2-5; V gene: TRBV4-1; D gene: .; clone size: .; CDR3 DNA: TGCGCCAGCAGCCATCCGGGAGAGGGGGGCGCCCCTTTTGATCAAGAGACCCAGTACTTC; CDR3 protein: CASSHPGEGGAPFDQETQYF